This is a list of T cell receptor beta chains from one sample in a study of precursors of human CD4 cytotoxic T cells. MiXCR was run by TCRdb on the reads, yielding one entry per CDR3 protein. The top ten hold more than 9% of the sample, which has several hundred distinct CDR3 sequences, 15% to 20% seen once. Sequencing input: memory CD4+ T cells from blood (PBMCs). The receptors were sampled from a human donor in good health. Both conserved end residues are part of each CDR3. A D gene is named only where the DNA matches it firmly. The size field is filled for only some rows; it gives once, few, many or a size class.

d_gene: NA
abundance: large
v_gene: TRBV6-1
len: 14
j_gene: TRBJ1-1
CDR3aa: CASTWGSMNTEAFF
CDR3nt: TGTGCCAGCACGTGGGGCTCCATGAACACTGAAGCTTTCTTT

d_gene: TRBD1
abundance: large
v_gene: TRBV29-1
len: 15
j_gene: TRBJ1-4
CDR3aa: CSAEGDRQGNEKLFF
CDR3nt: TGCAGCGCAGAAGGGGATCGACAGGGGAATGAAAAACTGTTTTTT

d_gene: NA
abundance: large
v_gene: TRBV19
len: 14
j_gene: TRBJ2-5
CDR3aa: CASSTMNYQETQYF
CDR3nt: TGTGCCAGTAGTACTATGAACTACCAAGAGACCCAGTACTTC

d_gene: NA
abundance: NA
v_gene: TRBV7-9
len: 13
j_gene: TRBJ1-1
CDR3aa: CASSQTANTEAFF
CDR3nt: TGTGCCAGCAGCCAGACAGCGAACACTGAAGCTTTCTTT

d_gene: NA
abundance: NA
v_gene: TRBV6-2/TRBV6-3
len: 14
j_gene: TRBJ2-3
CDR3aa: CASRDPTATDTQYF
CDR3nt: TGTGCCAGCAGGGACCCGACAGCCACAGATACGCAGTATTTT

d_gene: NA
abundance: large
v_gene: TRBV20-1
len: 13
j_gene: TRBJ2-3
CDR3aa: CSASAGFTDTQYF
CDR3nt: TGCAGTGCTAGTGCGGGATTTACAGATACGCAGTATTTT

d_gene: NA
abundance: large
v_gene: TRBV7-2
len: 14
j_gene: TRBJ1-5
CDR3aa: CASSLAQADQPQHF
CDR3nt: TGTGCCAGCAGCTTAGCGCAGGCCGATCAGCCCCAGCATTTT

d_gene: NA
abundance: few
v_gene: TRBV29-1
len: 15
j_gene: TRBJ2-5
CDR3aa: CSVEDRIGTRETQYF
CDR3nt: TGCAGCGTTGAAGATCGTATCGGGACGCGAGAGACCCAGTACTTC

d_gene: TRBD1
abundance: large
v_gene: TRBV28
len: 16
j_gene: TRBJ1-5
CDR3aa: CASSLYAGGAGQPQHF
CDR3nt: TGTGCCAGCAGTTTATATGCAGGGGGCGCAGGGCAGCCCCAGCATTTT

d_gene: NA
abundance: medium-sized
v_gene: TRBV19
len: 13
j_gene: TRBJ2-1
CDR3aa: CASSDRRGSEQFF
CDR3nt: TGTGCCAGTAGCGACCGCCGGGGCAGTGAGCAGTTCTTC

d_gene: NA
abundance: large
v_gene: TRBV28
len: 10
j_gene: TRBJ2-3
CDR3aa: CASIGATQYF
CDR3nt: TGTGCCAGCATAGGGGCTACGCAGTATTTT

d_gene: NA
abundance: large
v_gene: TRBV2
len: 14
j_gene: TRBJ1-2
CDR3aa: CASSENSKTNGYTF
CDR3nt: TGTGCCAGCAGTGAGAACAGTAAAACAAATGGCTACACCTTC

d_gene: NA
abundance: NA
v_gene: TRBV7-9
len: 15
j_gene: TRBJ2-5
CDR3aa: CASSLPAGHQETQYF
CDR3nt: TGTGCCAGCAGCTTACCAGCGGGCCACCAAGAGACCCAGTACTTC

d_gene: NA
abundance: medium-sized
v_gene: TRBV24-1
len: 16
j_gene: TRBJ2-3
CDR3aa: CATSDSASTSTDTQYF
CDR3nt: TGTGCCACCAGTGACAGTGCGTCAACTAGCACAGATACGCAGTATTTT

d_gene: NA
abundance: NA
v_gene: TRBV7-2
len: 14
j_gene: TRBJ2-3
CDR3aa: CASSLGGEHQPQYF
CDR3nt: TGTGCCAGCAGCTTAGGGGGGGAGCATCAGCCCCAGTATTTT

d_gene: TRBD2
abundance: large
v_gene: TRBV4-3
len: 14
j_gene: TRBJ2-1
CDR3aa: CASSQVLAGVEQFF
CDR3nt: TGCGCCAGCAGCCAAGTCCTAGCGGGAGTCGAGCAGTTCTTC

d_gene: TRBD2
abundance: large
v_gene: TRBV2
len: 14
j_gene: TRBJ2-5
CDR3aa: CASSVTSGKETQYF
CDR3nt: TGTGCCAGCAGCGTGACTAGCGGGAAAGAGACCCAGTACTTC

d_gene: NA
abundance: NA
v_gene: TRBV12-3/TRBV12-4
len: 15
j_gene: TRBJ2-4
CDR3aa: CASSLGGSAKNIQYF
CDR3nt: TGTGCCAGCAGTTTGGGGGGTTCGGCCAAAAACATTCAGTACTTC

d_gene: NA
abundance: large
v_gene: TRBV9
len: 13
j_gene: TRBJ2-3
CDR3aa: CASSLIMRDTQYF
CDR3nt: TGTGCCAGCAGCTTAATAATGAGGGATACGCAGTATTTT

d_gene: TRBD2
abundance: few
v_gene: TRBV7-2
len: 14
j_gene: TRBJ2-7
CDR3aa: CASSSSGTSYEQYF
CDR3nt: TGTGCCAGCAGTTCTAGCGGGACCTCCTACGAGCAGTACTTC

d_gene: TRBD2
abundance: large
v_gene: TRBV28
len: 13
j_gene: TRBJ2-7
CDR3aa: CASKKTSVDEQYF
CDR3nt: TGTGCCAGCAAGAAAACTAGCGTCGACGAGCAGTACTTC

d_gene: NA
abundance: once
v_gene: TRBV2
len: 15
j_gene: TRBJ2-5
CDR3aa: CASSGAGSGVETQYF
CDR3nt: TGTGCCAGCAGTGGAGCAGGGTCAGGAGTGGAGACCCAGTACTTC

d_gene: NA
abundance: large
v_gene: TRBV27
len: 16
j_gene: TRBJ2-6
CDR3aa: CASSPAQASGANVLTF
CDR3nt: TGTGCCAGCAGCCCGGCTCAGGCCTCTGGGGCCAACGTCCTGACTTTC

d_gene: TRBD1
abundance: few
v_gene: TRBV18
len: 16
j_gene: TRBJ1-1
CDR3aa: CASSPRSQGPYTEAFF
CDR3nt: TGTGCCAGCTCACCGAGATCACAGGGGCCTTACACTGAAGCTTTCTTT

d_gene: NA
abundance: large
v_gene: TRBV5-1
len: 14
j_gene: TRBJ1-2
CDR3aa: CASSGGSVGGGYTF
CDR3nt: TGCGCCAGCAGCGGGGGCTCAGTGGGCGGTGGCTACACCTTC

d_gene: NA
abundance: medium-sized
v_gene: TRBV5-1
len: 14
j_gene: TRBJ2-3
CDR3aa: CASSPTGGTDTQYF
CDR3nt: TGCGCCAGCAGCCCAACCGGGGGCACAGATACGCAGTATTTT

d_gene: NA
abundance: medium-sized
v_gene: TRBV29-1
len: 12
j_gene: TRBJ2-1
CDR3aa: CSVVLANNEQFF
CDR3nt: TGCAGCGTTGTCTTAGCGAACAATGAGCAGTTCTTC

d_gene: TRBD2
abundance: large
v_gene: TRBV5-1
len: 18
j_gene: TRBJ2-7
CDR3aa: CASSLTSGSGIETYEQYF
CDR3nt: TGCGCCAGCAGCTTGACTAGCGGGAGTGGGATTGAAACCTACGAGCAGTACTTC

d_gene: NA
abundance: large
v_gene: TRBV5-1
len: 15
j_gene: TRBJ2-7
CDR3aa: CASSLAGVGDYEQYF
CDR3nt: TGCGCCAGCAGCTTGGCTGGGGTGGGGGACTACGAGCAGTACTTC

d_gene: NA
abundance: large
v_gene: TRBV7-2
len: 13
j_gene: TRBJ2-7
CDR3aa: CASRGLPLREQYF
CDR3nt: TGTGCCAGCCGCGGACTACCTCTTAGGGAGCAGTACTTC

d_gene: TRBD2
abundance: large
v_gene: TRBV5-1
len: 16
j_gene: TRBJ2-1
CDR3aa: CASSFGTSGGYNEQFF
CDR3nt: TGCGCCAGCAGCTTTGGGACTAGCGGGGGTTACAATGAGCAGTTCTTC

d_gene: NA
abundance: medium-sized
v_gene: TRBV27
len: 12
j_gene: TRBJ1-4
CDR3aa: CASSAPGGKLFF
CDR3nt: TGTGCCAGCAGTGCCCCGGGGGGGAAACTGTTTTTT

d_gene: TRBD1
abundance: large
v_gene: TRBV29-1
len: 14
j_gene: TRBJ2-2
CDR3aa: CSASRDRDTGELFF
CDR3nt: TGCAGCGCTTCCCGGGACAGAGACACCGGGGAGCTGTTTTTT

d_gene: NA
abundance: large
v_gene: TRBV7-3
len: 16
j_gene: TRBJ2-3
CDR3aa: CASSLFRERGTDTQYF
CDR3nt: TGTGCCAGCAGCTTATTCCGGGAGCGGGGCACAGATACGCAGTATTTT

d_gene: TRBD1
abundance: NA
v_gene: TRBV10-3
len: 15
j_gene: TRBJ1-5
CDR3aa: CAIGQGAYSNQPQHF
CDR3nt: TGTGCCATCGGACAGGGGGCTTATAGCAATCAGCCCCAGCATTTT

d_gene: NA
abundance: NA
v_gene: TRBV10-3
len: 15
j_gene: TRBJ2-3
CDR3aa: CAISERPGSTDTQYF
CDR3nt: TGTGCCATCAGTGAGCGCCCCGGCTCCACAGATACGCAGTATTTT

d_gene: TRBD1
abundance: NA
v_gene: TRBV7-2
len: 18
j_gene: TRBJ2-7
CDR3aa: CASSSRRTRGQGAYEQYF
CDR3nt: TGTGCCAGCAGCTCTCGACGTACTCGGGGACAGGGGGCCTACGAGCAGTACTTC

d_gene: TRBD1
abundance: few
v_gene: TRBV7-2
len: 16
j_gene: TRBJ2-3
CDR3aa: CASSPEGALLTDTQYF
CDR3nt: TGTGCCAGCAGCCCCGAGGGGGCACTCCTCACAGATACGCAGTATTTT

d_gene: NA
abundance: large
v_gene: TRBV7-2
len: 13
j_gene: TRBJ2-7
CDR3aa: CASSSRRAVEQYF
CDR3nt: TGTGCCAGCAGCTCCCGGCGGGCAGTCGAGCAGTACTTC

d_gene: NA
abundance: large
v_gene: TRBV10-3
len: 14
j_gene: TRBJ1-2
CDR3aa: CAISRAGQKDGYTF
CDR3nt: TGTGCCATCAGTAGGGCAGGGCAAAAGGATGGCTACACCTTC

d_gene: TRBD1
abundance: NA
v_gene: TRBV19
len: 16
j_gene: TRBJ2-7
CDR3aa: CASSIGGTGTAYEQYF
CDR3nt: TGTGCCAGTAGTATAGGAGGGACAGGAACAGCCTACGAGCAGTACTTC

d_gene: NA
abundance: large
v_gene: TRBV5-1
len: 14
j_gene: TRBJ2-4
CDR3aa: CASSEGLSRNIQYF
CDR3nt: TGCGCCAGCAGCGAGGGACTCTCGAGGAACATTCAGTACTTC

d_gene: TRBD2
abundance: NA
v_gene: TRBV12-5
len: 15
j_gene: TRBJ2-3
CDR3aa: CASGLGGSGGDTQYF
CDR3nt: TGTGCTAGTGGTTTGGGCGGGAGCGGCGGAGATACGCAGTATTTT

d_gene: TRBD1
abundance: large
v_gene: TRBV5-1
len: 16
j_gene: TRBJ1-6
CDR3aa: CASSQGGRPYNSPLHF
CDR3nt: TGCGCCAGCAGCCAGGGGGGGCGTCCCTATAATTCACCCCTCCACTTT

d_gene: TRBD2
abundance: large
v_gene: TRBV5-1
len: 15
j_gene: TRBJ2-3
CDR3aa: CASSSGTRSTDTQYF
CDR3nt: TGCGCCAGCAGCAGCGGGACTCGTAGCACAGATACGCAGTATTTT

d_gene: NA
abundance: large
v_gene: TRBV12-3/TRBV12-4
len: 12
j_gene: TRBJ2-3
CDR3aa: CASRPSTDTQYF
CDR3nt: TGTGCCAGCAGACCAAGCACAGATACGCAGTATTTT

d_gene: NA
abundance: large
v_gene: TRBV7-2
len: 19
j_gene: TRBJ1-3
CDR3aa: CASSFSGTQLPFSGNTIYF
CDR3nt: TGTGCCAGCAGCTTTTCCGGGACCCAGCTCCCCTTCTCTGGAAACACCATATATTTT

d_gene: NA
abundance: large
v_gene: TRBV15
len: 16
j_gene: TRBJ2-3
CDR3aa: CATSRGTDSSTDTQYF
CDR3nt: TGTGCCACCAGCAGAGGGACAGACTCTAGCACAGATACGCAGTATTTT

d_gene: NA
abundance: NA
v_gene: TRBV11-3
len: 17
j_gene: TRBJ2-3
CDR3aa: CASSSGSGGISTDTQYF
CDR3nt: TGTGCCAGCAGCTCGGGATCGGGGGGCATAAGCACAGATACGCAGTATTTT

d_gene: TRBD1
abundance: medium-sized
v_gene: TRBV7-2
len: 15
j_gene: TRBJ2-7
CDR3aa: CASSGRDRGYEGQYF
CDR3nt: TGTGCCAGCAGCGGTCGGGACAGGGGGTACGAAGGGCAGTACTTC

d_gene: TRBD2
abundance: NA
v_gene: TRBV4-3
len: 15
j_gene: TRBJ2-1
CDR3aa: CASSLVDGRAGEQFF
CDR3nt: TGCGCCAGCAGCCTAGTGGACGGGAGGGCCGGTGAGCAGTTCTTC

d_gene: TRBD1
abundance: large
v_gene: TRBV5-1
len: 13
j_gene: TRBJ1-5
CDR3aa: CASSLQGNQPQHF
CDR3nt: TGCGCCAGCAGCTTACAGGGGAATCAGCCCCAGCATTTT

d_gene: TRBD1
abundance: few
v_gene: TRBV3-1
len: 15
j_gene: TRBJ1-6
CDR3aa: CASSLGQGAYSPLHF
CDR3nt: TGTGCCAGCAGCCTGGGACAGGGGGCTTATTCACCCCTCCACTTT

d_gene: NA
abundance: large
v_gene: TRBV29-1
len: 10
j_gene: TRBJ2-3
CDR3aa: CSVDQDTQYF
CDR3nt: TGCAGCGTTGATCAAGATACGCAGTATTTT

d_gene: TRBD1
abundance: large
v_gene: TRBV2
len: 14
j_gene: TRBJ1-5
CDR3aa: CASRQGNSNQPQHF
CDR3nt: TGTGCCAGTAGACAGGGGAATAGCAATCAGCCCCAGCATTTT